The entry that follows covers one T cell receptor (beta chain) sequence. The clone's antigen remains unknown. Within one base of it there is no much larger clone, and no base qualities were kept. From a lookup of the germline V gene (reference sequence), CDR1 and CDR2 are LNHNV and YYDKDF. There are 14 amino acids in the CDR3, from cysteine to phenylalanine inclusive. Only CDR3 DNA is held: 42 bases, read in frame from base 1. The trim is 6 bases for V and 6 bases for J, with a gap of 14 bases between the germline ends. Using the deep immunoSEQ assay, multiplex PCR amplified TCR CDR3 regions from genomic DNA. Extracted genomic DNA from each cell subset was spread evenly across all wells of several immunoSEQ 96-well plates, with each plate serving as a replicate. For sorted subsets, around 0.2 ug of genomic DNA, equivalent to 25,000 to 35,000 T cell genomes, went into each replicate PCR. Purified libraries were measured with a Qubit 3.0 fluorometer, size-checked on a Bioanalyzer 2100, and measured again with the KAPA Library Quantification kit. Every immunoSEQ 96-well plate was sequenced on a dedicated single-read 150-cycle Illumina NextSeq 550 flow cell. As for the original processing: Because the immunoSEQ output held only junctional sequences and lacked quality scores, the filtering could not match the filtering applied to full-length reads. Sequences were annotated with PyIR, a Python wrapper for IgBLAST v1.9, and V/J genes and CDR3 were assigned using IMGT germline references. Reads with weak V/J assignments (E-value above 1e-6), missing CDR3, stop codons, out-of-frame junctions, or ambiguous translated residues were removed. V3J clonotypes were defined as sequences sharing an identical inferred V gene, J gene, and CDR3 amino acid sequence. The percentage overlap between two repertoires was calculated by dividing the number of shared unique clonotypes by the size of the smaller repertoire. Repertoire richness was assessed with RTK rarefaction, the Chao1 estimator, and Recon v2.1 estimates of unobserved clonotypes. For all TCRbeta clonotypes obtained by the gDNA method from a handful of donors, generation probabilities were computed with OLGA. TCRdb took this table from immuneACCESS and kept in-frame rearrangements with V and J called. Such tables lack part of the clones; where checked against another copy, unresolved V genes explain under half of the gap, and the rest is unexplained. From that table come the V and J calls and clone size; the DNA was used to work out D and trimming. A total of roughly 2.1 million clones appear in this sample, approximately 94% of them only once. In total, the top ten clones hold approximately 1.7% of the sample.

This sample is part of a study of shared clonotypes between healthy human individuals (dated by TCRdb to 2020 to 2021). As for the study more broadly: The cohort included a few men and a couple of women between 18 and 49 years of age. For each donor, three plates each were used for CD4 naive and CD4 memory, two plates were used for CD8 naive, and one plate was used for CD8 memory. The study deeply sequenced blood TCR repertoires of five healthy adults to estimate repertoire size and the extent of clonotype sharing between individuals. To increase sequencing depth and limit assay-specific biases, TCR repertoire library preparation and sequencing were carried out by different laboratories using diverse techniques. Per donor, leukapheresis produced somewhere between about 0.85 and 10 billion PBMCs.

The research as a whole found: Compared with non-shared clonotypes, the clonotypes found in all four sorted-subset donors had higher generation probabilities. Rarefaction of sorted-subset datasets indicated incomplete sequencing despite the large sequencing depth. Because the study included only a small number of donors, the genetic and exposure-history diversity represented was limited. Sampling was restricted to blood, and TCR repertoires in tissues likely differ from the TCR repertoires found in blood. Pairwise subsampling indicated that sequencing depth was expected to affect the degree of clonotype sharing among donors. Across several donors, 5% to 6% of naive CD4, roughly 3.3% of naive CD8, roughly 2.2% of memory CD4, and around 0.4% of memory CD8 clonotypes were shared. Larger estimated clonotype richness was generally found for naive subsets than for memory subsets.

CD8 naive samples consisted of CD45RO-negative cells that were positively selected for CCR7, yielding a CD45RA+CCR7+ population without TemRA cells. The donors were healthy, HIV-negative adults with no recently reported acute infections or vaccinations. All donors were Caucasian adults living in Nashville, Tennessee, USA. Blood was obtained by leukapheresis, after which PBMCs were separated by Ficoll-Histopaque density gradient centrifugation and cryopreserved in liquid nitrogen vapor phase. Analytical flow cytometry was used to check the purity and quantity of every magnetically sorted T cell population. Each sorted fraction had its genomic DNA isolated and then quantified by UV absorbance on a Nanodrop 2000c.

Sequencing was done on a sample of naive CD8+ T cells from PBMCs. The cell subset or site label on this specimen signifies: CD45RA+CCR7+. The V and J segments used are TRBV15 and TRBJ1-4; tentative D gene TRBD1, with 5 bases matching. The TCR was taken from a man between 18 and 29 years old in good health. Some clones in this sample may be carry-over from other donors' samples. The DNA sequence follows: TGTGCCACCAGTGACAATTCGGGGGATGAAAAACTGTTTTTT. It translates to CATSDNSGDEKLFF. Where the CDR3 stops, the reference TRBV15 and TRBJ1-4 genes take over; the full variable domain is DAMVIQNPRYQVTQFGKPVTLSCSQTLNHNVMYWYQQKSSQAPKLLFHYYDKDFNNEADTPDNFQSRRPNTSFCFLDIRSPGLGDTAMYLCATSDNSGDEKLFFGSGTQLSVL.